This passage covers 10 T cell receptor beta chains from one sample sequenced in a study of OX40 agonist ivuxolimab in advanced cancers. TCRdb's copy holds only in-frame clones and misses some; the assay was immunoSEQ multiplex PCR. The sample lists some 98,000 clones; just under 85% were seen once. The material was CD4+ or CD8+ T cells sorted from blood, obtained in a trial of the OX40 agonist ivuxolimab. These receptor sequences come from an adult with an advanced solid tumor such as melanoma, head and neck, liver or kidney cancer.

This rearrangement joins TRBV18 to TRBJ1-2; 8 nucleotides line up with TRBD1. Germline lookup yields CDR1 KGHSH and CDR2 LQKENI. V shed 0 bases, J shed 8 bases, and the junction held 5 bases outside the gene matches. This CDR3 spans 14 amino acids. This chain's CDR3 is CASSPPGQVDGYTF. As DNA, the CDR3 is TGTGCCAGCTCACCACCGGGACAGGTAGACGGCTACACCTTC.

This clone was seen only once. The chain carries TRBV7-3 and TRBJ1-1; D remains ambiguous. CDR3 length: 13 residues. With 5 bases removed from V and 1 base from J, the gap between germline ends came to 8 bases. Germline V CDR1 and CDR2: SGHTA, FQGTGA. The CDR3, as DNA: TGTGCCAGCAGCAACACAAGGAACACTGAAGCTTTCTTT. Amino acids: CASSNTRNTEAFF.

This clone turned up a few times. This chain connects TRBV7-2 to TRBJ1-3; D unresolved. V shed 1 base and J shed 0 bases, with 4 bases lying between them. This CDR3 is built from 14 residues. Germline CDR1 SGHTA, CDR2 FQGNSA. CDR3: CASSLGPSGNTIYF. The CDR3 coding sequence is TGTGCCAGCAGCTTAGGACCCTCTGGAAACACCATATATTTT. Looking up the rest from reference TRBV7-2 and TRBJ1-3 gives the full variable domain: GAGVSQSPSNKVTEKGKDVELRCDPISGHTALYWYRQSLGQGLEFLIYFQGNSAPDKSGLPSDRFSAERTGGSVSTLTIQRTQQEDSAVYLCASSLGPSGNTIYFGEGSWLTVV.

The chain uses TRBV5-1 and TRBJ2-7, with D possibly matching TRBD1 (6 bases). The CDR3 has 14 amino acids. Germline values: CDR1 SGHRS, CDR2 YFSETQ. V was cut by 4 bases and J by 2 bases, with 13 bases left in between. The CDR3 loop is CASSRDINPYEQYF. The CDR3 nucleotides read TGCGCCAGCAGCCGGGACATTAACCCCTACGAGCAGTACTTC.

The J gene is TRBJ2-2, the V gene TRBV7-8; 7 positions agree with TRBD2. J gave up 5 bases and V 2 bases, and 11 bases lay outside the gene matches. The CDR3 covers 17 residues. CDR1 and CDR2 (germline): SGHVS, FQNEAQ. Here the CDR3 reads CASSLLGGRGRTGELFF. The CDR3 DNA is TGTGCCAGCAGCTTACTGGGGGGGAGAGGGCGGACCGGGGAGCTGTTTTTT.

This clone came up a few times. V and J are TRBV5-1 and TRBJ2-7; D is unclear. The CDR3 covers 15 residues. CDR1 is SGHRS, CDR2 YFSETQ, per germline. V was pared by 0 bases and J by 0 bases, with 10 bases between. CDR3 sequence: CASSLEPTSSYEQYF. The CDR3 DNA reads TGCGCCAGCAGCTTGGAACCTACCTCCTCCTACGAGCAGTACTTC.

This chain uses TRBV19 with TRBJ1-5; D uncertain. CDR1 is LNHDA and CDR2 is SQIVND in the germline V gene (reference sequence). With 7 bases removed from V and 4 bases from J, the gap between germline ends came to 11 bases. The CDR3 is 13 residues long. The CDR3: CASTRVVNQPQHF. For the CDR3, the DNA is TGTGCCAGTACCCGGGTTGTGAATCAGCCCCAGCATTTT.

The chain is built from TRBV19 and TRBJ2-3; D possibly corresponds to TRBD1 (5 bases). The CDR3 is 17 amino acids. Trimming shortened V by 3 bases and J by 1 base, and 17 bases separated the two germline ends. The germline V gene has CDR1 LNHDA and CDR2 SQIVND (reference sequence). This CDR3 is CASSIPQVLVGTDTQYF. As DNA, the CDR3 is TGTGCCAGTAGTATTCCACAGGTGCTAGTCGGCACAGATACGCAGTATTTT.

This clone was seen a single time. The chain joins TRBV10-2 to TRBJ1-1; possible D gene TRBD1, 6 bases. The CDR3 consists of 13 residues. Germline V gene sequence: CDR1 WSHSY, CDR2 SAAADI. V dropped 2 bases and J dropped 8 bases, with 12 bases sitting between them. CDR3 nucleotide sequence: TGCGCCAGCAGTGAGGGGGGGGCACTCGAAGCTTTCTTT. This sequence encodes CASSEGGALEAFF.

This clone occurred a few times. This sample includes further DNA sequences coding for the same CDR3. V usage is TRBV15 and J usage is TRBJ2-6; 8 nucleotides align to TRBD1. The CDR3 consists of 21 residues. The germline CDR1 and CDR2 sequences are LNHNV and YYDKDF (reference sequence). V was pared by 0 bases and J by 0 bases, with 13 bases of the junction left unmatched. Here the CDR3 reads CATSREGQDRSTYSGANVLTF. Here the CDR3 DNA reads TGTGCCACCAGCAGAGAGGGACAGGACCGAAGTACCTACTCTGGGGCCAACGTCCTGACTTTC.